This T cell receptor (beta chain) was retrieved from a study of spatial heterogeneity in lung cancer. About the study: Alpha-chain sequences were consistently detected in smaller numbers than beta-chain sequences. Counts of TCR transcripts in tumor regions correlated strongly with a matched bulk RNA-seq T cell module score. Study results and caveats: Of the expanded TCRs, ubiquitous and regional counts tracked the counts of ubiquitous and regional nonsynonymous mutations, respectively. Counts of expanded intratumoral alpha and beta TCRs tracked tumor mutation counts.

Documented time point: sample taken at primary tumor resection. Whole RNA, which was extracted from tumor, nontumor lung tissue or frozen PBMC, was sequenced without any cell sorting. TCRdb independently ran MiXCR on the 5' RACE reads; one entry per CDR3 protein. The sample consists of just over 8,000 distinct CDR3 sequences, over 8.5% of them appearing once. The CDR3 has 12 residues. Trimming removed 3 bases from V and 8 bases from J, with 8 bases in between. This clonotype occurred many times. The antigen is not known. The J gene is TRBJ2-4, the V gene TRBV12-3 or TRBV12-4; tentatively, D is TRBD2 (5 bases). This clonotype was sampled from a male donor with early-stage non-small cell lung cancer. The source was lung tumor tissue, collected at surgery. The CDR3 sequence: CASSFNGDIQYF. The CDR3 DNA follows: TGTGCCAGCAGTTTCAACGGGGACATTCAGTACTTC.